This entry features one T cell receptor beta chain sequence. This specimen comes from a study of blood T cell repertoires in COVID-19. Study at large: Sites across the United States, Italy and Spain contributed samples from acute and convalescent COVID-19. Sample material is recorded as cDNA or gDNA derived from T cells, B-cell-depleted T cells, or PBMCs.

V lost 0 bases, J lost 3 bases, and 8 bases lay in between. This CDR3 is built from 14 residues. CDR1 and CDR2 from the germline V gene are SGDLS and YYNGEE. As handled by the study authors: From reference gene primer amplification, estimates of nucleated cell counts were derived. The protocol was immunoSEQ multiplex PCR, while the TCRdb copy is restricted to in-frame clones and leaves out a portion. V and J calls plus clone size are reproduced from that table; the DNA served to infer D and trimming. The sample consists of about 240,000 clones, roughly 86% of them appearing once. The specimen sequenced was peripheral blood. The rearrangement joins TRBV9 to TRBJ2-3, with a weak D call TRBD1 (5 bases). This clonotype was obtained from an elderly man with acute or convalescent COVID-19. DNA of the CDR3: TGTGCCAGCAGCGTAGTTCCAGGGACAGATACGCAGTATTTT. This sequence encodes CASSVVPGTDTQYF.